This T cell receptor beta chain was found in a study of identical twins. TCRdb ran MiXCR on the 5' RACE reads and lists one entry per CDR3 protein. The sample shows approximately 230,000 distinct CDR3 sequences, around an eighth of them seen only once. Donors were all healthy Caucasians. About this clonotype itself: What it recognizes is unknown.

Regarding the study as a whole: Models predicted too little out-of-frame TCR alpha sharing in monozygotic twins. Invariant cells of the MAIT and iNKT types might have partly distorted the zero-insertion analyses. Carriage of fewer insertions was seen in abundant cord blood beta clonotypes, whereas memory repertoires showed none.

This TCR derives from a woman younger than 35 in good health. Material for sequencing was memory (CD45RO+) T cells sorted from blood.

CDR3 in amino acids: CSAYGQSSYNEQFF. CDR3 sequence (DNA): TGCAGTGCTTATGGACAGAGCTCCTACAATGAGCAGTTCTTC. The rearrangement uses TRBV20-1 and TRBJ2-1; perhaps TRBD1 as D (6 bases). The CDR3 consists of 14 residues. Germline-derived CDR1 and CDR2 are DFQATT and SNEGSKA (reference sequence). V was shortened by 5 bases and J by 0 bases, with 11 bases between the two germline ends.